Listed below are T cell receptor beta chains from one sample, sequenced in a study of CDR3 diversity in severe acne. MiXCR, run by TCRdb on the PCR reads, gives a single entry per CDR3 protein. The sample has 85,000 to 120,000 distinct CDR3 sequences, roughly 51% seen once. Sequenced sample: blood. The source of these receptors is a male donor with acne. CDR3s include the opening cysteine and the closing phenylalanine or tryptophan. The D gene is left open where the match is weak. Part of the rows lack a size; the others show once, few, many or a class for expanded clones.

v_gene	j_gene	abundance	d_gene	CDR3nt	CDR3aa
TRBV4-1	TRBJ1-3	once	NA	TGCGCCAGCAGCCAAGATAACGGGGGAAACACCATATATTTT	CASSQDNGGNTIYF
TRBV6-1	TRBJ1-2	NA	TRBD1	TGTGCCAGCATAAGGGGGGGGCAGGGGGTTGGTTATGGCTACACCTTC	CASIRGGQGVGYGYTF
TRBV5-1	TRBJ1-1	NA	NA	TGCGCCAGCAGCTTGCGTGAACCCGACACTGAAGCTTTCTTT	CASSLREPDTEAFF
TRBV25-1	TRBJ1-6	NA	TRBD1	TGTGCCAGCAGTCGGGACAGGTGGGGTTCACCCCTCCACTTT	CASSRDRWGSPLHF
TRBV29-1	TRBJ2-7	NA	TRBD2	TGCAGCGTTCTCCCTAGCGGGAGAGGATCCTACGAGCAGTACTTC	CSVLPSGRGSYEQYF
TRBV9	TRBJ2-1	many	NA	TGTGCCACCGGGATCAGGGATGAGCAGTTCTTC	CATGIRDEQFF
TRBV10-3	TRBJ2-5	NA	TRBD2	TGTGCCAGCAGGACTAGCGGGAGTCTACAAGAGACCCAGTACTTC	CASRTSGSLQETQYF
TRBV6-4	TRBJ2-3	many	TRBD2	TGTGCCAGCAGTGCTAGCGGGACAGATACGCAGTATTTT	CASSASGTDTQYF
TRBV19	TRBJ1-5	NA	NA	TGTGCCAGTAGTATGGGGATCCCCTTGAATCAGCCCCAGCATTTT	CASSMGIPLNQPQHF
TRBV12-3/TRBV12-4	TRBJ1-1	NA	NA	TGTGCCAGCAGTTTATCCGCGTCTGTGGCTTTCTTT	CASSLSASVAFF
TRBV10-3	TRBJ2-5	NA	TRBD2	TGTGCCAGCAGTGGGACTAGCGGCCGAACCCCAGAGACCCAGTACTTC	CASSGTSGRTPETQYF
TRBV7-9	TRBJ2-3	NA	TRBD2	TGTGCCAGCAGCTCGCATAGCGGGCGGGAGGGCACAGATACGCAGTATTTT	CASSSHSGREGTDTQYF
TRBV2	TRBJ1-6	NA	TRBD1	TGTGCCAGCAGGGGGACAGGGGAGGTTGGTTCACCCCTCCACTTT	CASRGTGEVGSPLHF
TRBV7-8	TRBJ1-5	many	TRBD1	TGTGCCAGCAGCTTAAGTTTCCGGGACAGGACCACTTATAGCAATCAGCCCCAGCATTTT	CASSLSFRDRTTYSNQPQHF
TRBV6-9	TRBJ2-7	NA	TRBD1	TGTGCCAGCAGTTCACAGGGGGCAAGGCGGGGCGAGCAGTACTTC	CASSSQGARRGEQYF
TRBV3-1	TRBJ2-2	many	NA	TGTGCCAGCAGCCAAGGGGGGTCTACCGGGGAGCTGTTTTTT	CASSQGGSTGELFF
TRBV19	TRBJ1-1	NA	NA	TGTGCCAGTAGTATTGTCAACACTGAAGCTTTCTTT	CASSIVNTEAFF
TRBV6-2/TRBV6-3	TRBJ2-7	NA	TRBD1	TGTGCCAGCAGGGGGGGGGACAGGGGCCACGAGCAGTACTTC	CASRGGDRGHEQYF
TRBV6-2/TRBV6-3	TRBJ2-7	NA	NA	TGTGCCAGCAGTTACCCGTCGTCGGACTCATATACCTACGAGCAGTACTTC	CASSYPSSDSYTYEQYF
TRBV12-3/TRBV12-4	TRBJ2-5	NA	NA	TGTGCCAGCAGTTTCGTGGTTGGCCAAGAGACCCAGTACTTC	CASSFVVGQETQYF
TRBV2	TRBJ2-3	NA	TRBD2	TGTGCCAGCAGTGGGACTAGCGGGACTATGTCGCAGTATTTT	CASSGTSGTMSQYF
TRBV6-5	TRBJ1-5	NA	TRBD1	TGTGCCAGCAGATCCCGGACAGGGAGTTTGAGCAATCAGCCCCAGCATTTT	CASRSRTGSLSNQPQHF
TRBV25-1	TRBJ1-2	once	TRBD1	TGTGCCAGCAGTTTGGACAGGCTCGACTATGGCTACACCTTC	CASSLDRLDYGYTF
TRBV10-3	TRBJ2-7	NA	TRBD1	TGTGCCATCGACAGGGAGAGCGAGCAGTACTTC	CAIDRESEQYF
TRBV25-1	TRBJ2-7	NA	TRBD1	TGTGCCAGCAGTGAATCTATAGGGACAGGGGGCGTATACGAGCAGTACTTC	CASSESIGTGGVYEQYF
TRBV6-2/TRBV6-3	TRBJ2-3	few	TRBD2	TGTGCCAGCCGTCTCTTTGCGGGGGACACAGATACGCAGTATTTT	CASRLFAGDTDTQYF
TRBV20-1	TRBJ1-6	few	NA	TGCAGTGCTGACCTGGGGGGACCTAATTCACCCCTCCACTTT	CSADLGGPNSPLHF
TRBV20-1	TRBJ2-7	NA	TRBD2	TGCAGTGCTAGGGCTATTACTAGCGGGAGAGGCGAGCAGTACTTC	CSARAITSGRGEQYF
TRBV3-1	TRBJ2-7	few	TRBD1	TGTGCCAGCAGCCAAGGGACAGGGGGCGAGCAGTACTTC	CASSQGTGGEQYF
TRBV5-6	TRBJ2-1	many	NA	TGTGCCAGCAGCATGGGATCCCTTACGAGCTCCTACAATGAGCAGTTCTTC	CASSMGSLTSSYNEQFF
TRBV25-1	TRBJ2-3	NA	NA	TGTGCCAGCAGTGAGCCTCTGGGGCGGGAGGGGGACAGGGGAGGCCTACGCACAGATACGCAGTATTTT	CASSEPLGREGDRGGLRTDTQYF
TRBV5-1	TRBJ2-2	medium-sized	NA	TGCGCCAGCAGCTTGGGCCTGAACACCGGGGAGCTGTTTTTT	CASSLGLNTGELFF
TRBV5-8	TRBJ1-1	many	NA	TGTGCCAGCAGCTTGTTCAATGAAGCTTTCTTT	CASSLFNEAFF
TRBV15	TRBJ2-3	NA	TRBD1	TGTGCCACCAGTCCGGGACAGCTCACAGATACGCAGTATTTT	CATSPGQLTDTQYF
TRBV7-2	TRBJ1-1	NA	TRBD1	TGTGCCAGCAGCTTATGGGGCAGGGGGGGAGGCACTGAAGCTTTCTTT	CASSLWGRGGGTEAFF
TRBV29-1	TRBJ1-1	few	TRBD1	TGCAGCGTTGAACTAGGGGGGGGACAGACCTTTCCGAACACTGAAGCTTTCTTT	CSVELGGGQTFPNTEAFF
TRBV20-1	TRBJ2-1	NA	NA	TGCAGTGCTATAGATACCCGCCACCATGAGCACTTCTTC	CSAIDTRHHEHFF
TRBV7-9	TRBJ2-2	once	TRBD1	TGTGCCAGCAGCCAAGACAGGGCCACCGGGGAGCTGTTTTTT	CASSQDRATGELFF
TRBV2	TRBJ2-7	NA	NA	TGTGCCAGCAGTGACAGCCGCCCCTACGAGCAGTACTTC	CASSDSRPYEQYF
TRBV7-9	TRBJ2-7	once	NA	TGTGCCAACAGCCCATCGATAGGGGTAAGTGAGCAGTACTTC	CANSPSIGVSEQYF
TRBV20-1	TRBJ2-5	many	NA	TGCAGTGCCCGATGGGCCAGCGGCCAACGGGAGACCCAGTACTTC	CSARWASGQRETQYF
TRBV20-1	TRBJ1-1	NA	TRBD1	TGCAGTGTAGTGGGACAGCTGAACACTGAAGCTTTCTTT	CSVVGQLNTEAFF
TRBV6-2/TRBV6-3	TRBJ2-7	many	NA	TGTGCCAGCAGTTATAGTGTGGGGGCGATCTCCTACGAGCAGTACTTC	CASSYSVGAISYEQYF
TRBV10-3	TRBJ1-4	NA	TRBD1	TGTGCCATCAGTGAGTCGTGGACAGGGGAACTGTTTTTT	CAISESWTGELFF
TRBV6-5	TRBJ2-1	few	TRBD2	TGTGCCAGCAGTTCGCCTAGCGGGGTCCCTGAGCAGTTCTTC	CASSSPSGVPEQFF
TRBV2	TRBJ2-7	once	TRBD2	TGTGCCAGCAGTGGACTAGCGGGGCTACCCCCCTACGAGCAGTACTTC	CASSGLAGLPPYEQYF
TRBV2	TRBJ1-4	many	TRBD1	TGTGCCAGCACCGGACAGGGGGGAGAGGGAAAACTGTTTTTT	CASTGQGGEGKLFF
TRBV10-2	TRBJ1-1	NA	TRBD1	TGCGCCAGCAAGGCGGACAGGGGATACACTGAAGCTTTCTTC	CASKADRGYTEAFF
TRBV20-1	TRBJ1-2	medium-sized	NA	TGCAGTGCCCCACGGCCCCGGGGTTCCTATGGCTACACCTTC	CSAPRPRGSYGYTF
TRBV4-1	TRBJ1-2	many	NA	TGCGCCAGCAGCCAAGAAGGAGCTTATAGGGGCTACACCTTC	CASSQEGAYRGYTF
TRBV7-2	TRBJ1-4	NA	TRBD1	TGTGCCAGCAGCGTAGGCGCAGGGGGGAATGAAAAACTGTTTTTT	CASSVGAGGNEKLFF
TRBV20-1	TRBJ2-3	medium-sized	NA	TGCAGTGCTGGAGGTGCTAGCACAGATACGCAGTATTTT	CSAGGASTDTQYF
TRBV7-9	TRBJ2-5	NA	TRBD2	TGTGCCAGCAGCCCGTGGGGGGGTGATGAGACCCAGTACTTC	CASSPWGGDETQYF
TRBV2	TRBJ2-2	NA	NA	TGTGCCAGGGCCCAGTACACCGGGGAGCTGTTTTTT	CARAQYTGELFF
TRBV7-9	TRBJ2-3	many	TRBD2	TGTGCCAGCAGAGAGACTAGCGGGAGTTGGGATACGCAGTATTTT	CASRETSGSWDTQYF
TRBV15	TRBJ1-1	many	NA	TGTGCCACCAGCAGAGCGGACGGAGTGAACACTGAAGCTTTCTTT	CATSRADGVNTEAFF
TRBV28	TRBJ1-2	few	NA	TGTGCCAGCAGTTTATTTATCCGGGAGCAAGTCTATGGCTACACCTTC	CASSLFIREQVYGYTF
TRBV7-2	TRBJ2-7	NA	NA	TGTGCCAGCAGGGCCGGGTCCTACGAGCAGTACTTC	CASRAGSYEQYF
TRBV29-1	TRBJ1-1	NA	NA	TGCAGCGTGACAAGCGGGTATAACACTGAAGCTTTCTTT	CSVTSGYNTEAFF